This paragraph reports one T cell receptor beta chain. The entry originates in a study of human thymus T cells. The table came from immunoSEQ multiplex PCR; TCRdb's copy has only in-frame clones and leaves some out. Seen here are about 46,000 clones, 95% observed once, and the top ten hold under 0.2%. Blood DNA came from all available leukocytes, not a fixed cell number. V was pared by 4 bases and J by 5 bases, with 15 bases between. In germline, CDR1 is SGDLS, CDR2 YYNGEE. The CDR3 runs to 14 residues. This clonotype was obtained from a girl under three years old with a congenital heart defect but otherwise immunologically healthy. The specimen sequenced was blood. The V and J genes are TRBV9 and TRBJ2-5; D ambiguous. The CDR3, as DNA: TGTGCCAGCAGCCTCGGAACCAGGCTGGAGACCCAGTACTTC. It yields the protein CASSLGTRLETQYF.